Shown below are 2 T cell receptor beta chains from a single sample sequenced in a study of T cells in narcolepsy. Only in-frame clones appear in the TCRdb table, and some are missing; sequencing was by immunoSEQ multiplex PCR. The table records about 27,000 clones, 86% of them present only once. Sequencing input: CD45RA- memory CD4+ T cells from PBMCs. Source of these receptors: a human donor with narcolepsy.

The V and J genes are TRBV10-2 and TRBJ2-1; D is possibly TRBD1 (5 bases). In germline, CDR1 is WSHSY, CDR2 SAAADI. The length of the CDR3 is 15 residues. V gave up 7 bases and J gave up 0 bases, with 13 bases separating them. The CDR3 bases are TGCGCCAGCACCCCACAGGAAAGCTCCTACAATGAGCAGTTCTTC. Translated, it gives CASTPQESSYNEQFF.

The chain has TRBV5-1 and TRBJ2-2; D assignment may be TRBD1 or TRBD2 (6 bases each). V was cut by 4 bases and J by 3 bases, with 13 bases left in between. From germline, CDR1 is SGHRS and CDR2 YFSETQ. The CDR3 is 15 amino acids. The CDR3 loop is CASSPEGGHTGELFF. CDR3 in DNA: TGCGCCAGCAGCCCCGAGGGGGGCCACACCGGGGAGCTGTTTTTT.